Listed below are T cell receptor beta chains from one sample, sequenced in a study of metastatic and nonmetastatic thyroid tumors. TCRdb reprocessed the PCR reads via MiXCR. The data show over 20,000 clones, 15% to 20% seen once. The source material was blood. The receptors were sampled from a female donor with papillary thyroid cancer or a benign thyroid nodule (not recorded which). Some clones in this sample may be carry-over from other donors' samples. The CDR3 runs from the conserved cysteine through the conserved F or W. A D gene is named only where the DNA matches it firmly. Where a row states a size, it is once, few, many or the class of an expanded clone; other rows omit it.

>TRBJ2-7|few|TRBV28|NA|12
CSSSLLVYEQYF
TGTTCCAGCAGTTTACTGGTGTACGAGCAGTACTTC
>TRBJ2-3|many|TRBV28|NA|15
CASSVRDFRTDTQYF
TGTGCCAGCAGTGTTAGGGACTTTCGAACAGATACGCAGTATTTT
>TRBJ2-7|many|TRBV7-8|TRBD2|19
CASSLAHNIAGGSEGEQYF
TGTGCCAGCAGCTTAGCACACAATATAGCGGGAGGGTCAGAAGGTGAGCAGTACTTC
>TRBJ2-7|NA|TRBV12-3/TRBV12-4|NA|15
CASSPIKGDRLEQYF
TGTGCCAGCAGTCCAATCAAGGGAGATCGTCTCGAGCAGTACTTC
>TRBJ2-1|many|TRBV20-1|TRBD2|17
CSARNPTSGRAYNEQFF
TGCAGTGCTAGAAACCCGACTAGCGGGAGGGCCTACAATGAGCAGTTCTTC
>TRBJ1-5|few|TRBV29-1|NA|14
CSAVTGGPDQPKHF
TGCAGCGCCGTCACAGGTGGCCCCGATCAGCCCAAGCATTTT
>TRBJ2-5|NA|TRBV28|TRBD2|17
CASSGYLAGGLQYTQYF
TGTGCCAGCAGTGGCTACCTAGCGGGAGGACTACAATATACCCAGTACTTC
>TRBJ2-7|many|TRBV19|TRBD2|15
CASSIASGASYEQYF
TGTGCCAGTAGTATAGCTAGCGGAGCCTCCTACGAGCAGTACTTC
>TRBJ1-1|many|TRBV4-1|NA|13
CASSQGGETEAFF
TGCGCCAGCAGCCAAGGGGGTGAAACTGAAGCTTTCTTT
>TRBJ1-1|many|TRBV28|NA|15
CASSLFSGLDTEAFF
TGTGCCAGCAGTTTATTTTCAGGGTTGGACACTGAAGCTTTCTTT
>TRBJ1-2|few|TRBV5-4|NA|12
CASSFEEDGYTF
TGTGCCAGCAGCTTCGAGGAGGATGGCTACACCTTC
>TRBJ2-1|many|TRBV7-3|TRBD2|15
CASSGYGTSDDEQFF
TGTGCCAGCAGCGGTTACGGGACTAGTGACGATGAGCAGTTCTTC
>TRBJ1-2|NA|TRBV6-1|TRBD1|13
CASSLDRLEGYTF
TGTGCCAGCAGCCTGGACAGGCTCGAAGGCTACACCTTC
>TRBJ2-5|many|TRBV15|NA|14
CATSGKQGYETQYF
TGTGCCACCAGCGGAAAGCAGGGATACGAGACCCAGTACTTC
>TRBJ2-7|NA|TRBV19|NA|15
CASRVLQGGLDEQYF
TGTGCCAGTAGGGTTCTACAAGGGGGTCTGGACGAGCAGTACTTC
>TRBJ1-6|many|TRBV19|TRBD1|14
CASSVRDRVAPLHF
TGTGCCAGTAGTGTCCGGGACAGGGTTGCGCCCCTCCACTTT
>TRBJ2-2|NA|TRBV30|NA|11
CAWIGTWELFF
TGTGCCTGGATTGGAACCTGGGAGCTGTTTTTT
>TRBJ2-7|NA|TRBV11-1|TRBD1|13
CASSAGQVLEQYF
TGTGCCAGCAGCGCGGGACAGGTCTTGGAGCAGTACTTC
>TRBJ2-7|few|TRBV6-2/TRBV6-3|NA|15
CASSPRRFEVYEQYF
TGTGCCAGCAGCCCCCGGAGATTTGAGGTCTACGAGCAGTACTTC
>TRBJ2-7|NA|TRBV5-8|NA|15
CASSFPGTHGGEQYF
TGTGCCAGCAGCTTTCCCGGGACCCATGGGGGCGAGCAGTACTTC
>TRBJ2-2|NA|TRBV20-1|NA|15
CSAIVGTRGTGELFF
TGCAGTGCTATAGTAGGAACTAGGGGGACCGGCGAGCTGTTTTTT
>TRBJ2-7|NA|TRBV20-1|TRBD2|14
CSTSYGAGAYEHYF
TGCAGTACTAGCTATGGGGCGGGAGCCTACGAGCACTACTTC
>TRBJ2-4|many|TRBV5-6|NA|13
CASSLGGQNIQYF
TGTGCCAGCAGCTTGGGGGGGCAAAACATTCAGTACTTC
>TRBJ2-1|many|TRBV20-1|TRBD2|19
CSATSPGLATVSSYNEQFF
TGCAGTGCTACCAGTCCGGGACTAGCGACGGTGAGCTCCTACAATGAGCAGTTCTTC
>TRBJ2-1|NA|TRBV20-1|NA|14
CSARDPSSANEQFF
TGCAGTGCTAGAGATCCCAGTTCAGCCAATGAGCAGTTCTTC
>TRBJ2-7|medium-sized|TRBV27|TRBD1|15
CASSLFGTGVGEQYF
TGTGCCAGCAGTTTATTCGGGACAGGGGTTGGCGAGCAGTACTTC
>TRBJ2-3|many|TRBV7-2|NA|16
CASSFSLGQGTDTQYF
TGTGCCAGCAGCTTTTCACTGGGGCAGGGCACAGATACGCAGTATTTT
>TRBJ1-6|many|TRBV15|TRBD1|16
CATSRDRGQGGSPLHF
TGTGCCACCAGCAGAGATAGGGGGCAGGGTGGATCACCCCTCCACTTT
>TRBJ2-2|many|TRBV19|NA|15
CASTSSRLNTGELFF
TGTGCCAGTACCTCCTCCAGACTGAACACCGGGGAGCTGTTTTTT